The clone carrying this TCR beta chain is judged medium-sized. The antigen is unknown. This CDR3 is 16 amino acids long. The J segment lost 4 bases and the V segment lost 1 base, leaving 6 bases of the junction unmatched. Germline V gene sequence: CDR1 LGHNA, CDR2 YNFKEQ. TCRdb redid the calling of the 5' RACE reads with MiXCR, one entry per CDR3 protein. The data show fewer than 350,000 distinct CDR3 sequences, about 8.9% seen once. The data stem from a study of identical twins. Study-wide points: Surplus twin overlap in beta out-of-frame sequences was less pronounced. There were fewer insertions in abundant cord blood beta clonotypes, but memory repertoires showed no such pattern. Findings came from cross-sectional statistics, without long-term follow-up of donors.

These data were also filed under a second study, of yellow fever vaccine responses in identical twins. This second study says: Reportedly, the response of twins' T cells to the vaccine seemed partly convergent, partly personalized.

The chain is built from TRBV4-2 and TRBJ2-1, with TRBD2 matching 8 bases. The sample consisted of memory (CD45RO+) T cells sorted from blood. The receptor comes from a woman in her late teens or twenties in good health. This CDR3 is CASSQVPAGDYNEQFF. CDR3 DNA sequence: TGTGCCAGCAGCCAAGTCCCAGCGGGAGATTACAATGAGCAGTTCTTC.